Presented here are 28 T cell receptor beta chains from one specimen sequenced in a study of blood T cell repertoires in COVID-19. Repertoires were generated with immunoSEQ multiplex PCR, while TCRdb's copy carries only in-frame clones and drops some. The data hold about 20,000 clones, with roughly nine tenths observed a single time. Input material: peripheral blood. The source is a human donor in a cohort sampled during active COVID-19.

The chain uses TRBV6-2 or TRBV6-3 and TRBJ1-6, with TRBD1 matching over 7 bases. Per germline, CDR1 MNHEY and CDR2 SVGEGT. V shed 2 bases and J 4 bases; nucleotides not matched to a gene: 2. The CDR3 has 15 amino acids. The CDR3 loop reads CASSYLGQYNSPLHF. CDR3 sequence (DNA): TGTGCCAGCAGTTACCTGGGACAGTATAATTCACCCCTCCACTTT.

This clone came up a few times. This chain connects TRBV9 to TRBJ1-1; 12 bases map to TRBD1. The germline V gene has CDR1 SGDLS and CDR2 YYNGEE. Losses at the gene ends were 3 bases for V and 5 bases for J; bases not matched to a gene: 11. The length of the CDR3 is 17 residues. CDR3 nucleotide sequence: TGTGCCAGCAGCGGAATTGGGACAGGGGGCGGCGAGACTGAAGCTTTCTTT. The encoded protein is CASSGIGTGGGETEAFF.

V gene TRBV5-6 combines with J gene TRBJ2-2; 7 bases align to TRBD2. The CDR3 loop spans 16 amino acids. The trim removed 0 bases at V and 5 bases at J, leaving 7 bases unmatched. Germline V gene data show CDR1 as SGHDT and CDR2 as YYEEEE. As DNA, the CDR3 is TGTGCCAGCAGCTTGGTAGGCGGGAGTGAGACCGGGGAGCTGTTTTTT. Its translation: CASSLVGGSETGELFF.

The chain has TRBV9 and TRBJ2-2; 9 positions agree with TRBD2. This CDR3 is built from 16 residues. Losses at the gene ends were 3 bases for V and 2 bases for J; bases not matched to a gene: 5. The germline CDR1 and CDR2 sequences are SGDLS and YYNGEE. CDR3 coding DNA: TGTGCCAGCAGCGCGAGGGGACTAGCCAACACCGGGGAGCTGTTTTTT. Its translation: CASSARGLANTGELFF.

The chain uses TRBV28 and TRBJ2-1; D call uncertain. CDR3 length equals 10 residues. Trimming removed 8 bases from V and 8 bases from J, with 7 bases in between. Germline-derived CDR1 and CDR2 are MDHEN and SYDVKM. Here the CDR3 DNA reads TGTGCCAGCGGAGAGGATGAGCAGTTCTTC. It specifies CASGEDEQFF.

The V call is TRBV2, the J call TRBJ1-3, with 8 bases identical to TRBD1. J gave up 2 bases and V 6 bases, and 0 bases lay outside the gene matches. Germline lookup yields CDR1 SNHLY and CDR2 FYNNEI. The CDR3 is 13 residues long. The DNA for the CDR3 is TGTGCCAGCAGACAGGGGGCTGGAAACACCATATATTTT. Protein product: CASRQGAGNTIYF.

The chain joins TRBV7-2 to TRBJ2-3; the match to TRBD2 covers 8 bases. The CDR3 contains 16 residues. Germline V gene lookup returns CDR1 SGHTA and CDR2 FQGNSA. V shed 0 bases and J 6 bases; nucleotides not matched to a gene: 8. CDR3 residues: CASSLAYTGGADTQYF. The CDR3 DNA reads TGTGCCAGCAGCTTAGCGTATACGGGAGGGGCGGATACGCAGTATTTT.

This chain links TRBV6-5 with TRBJ1-1, with D hard to call. Trimming pared 4 bases from V and 11 bases from J, leaving 11 bases between. The CDR3 runs 11 residues. In germline, CDR1 is MNHEY, CDR2 SVGAGI. DNA for the CDR3: TGTGCCAGCAGTTCCTCCGGGAAGGCTTTCTTT. Translating gives CASSSSGKAFF.

This chain joins TRBV7-2 and TRBJ2-1, with TRBD2 matching 8 bases. Looked up from germline, CDR1 is SGHTA and CDR2 is FQGNSA. The CDR3 totals 15 residues. The junction had 7 bases not matched to a gene; V was cut back by 5 bases and J by 4 bases. The CDR3 loop reads CASSLSSGFYNEQFF. For the CDR3, the DNA is TGTGCCAGCAGCCTGTCTAGCGGGTTTTACAATGAGCAGTTCTTC.

The DNA of the CDR3 is TGTGCCAGTAGTATTGTGGGGGGAAGGAGCAATCAGCCCCAGCATTTT. This sequence encodes CASSIVGGRSNQPQHF. J is TRBJ1-5 and V is TRBV19, with D possibly matching TRBD1 (5 bases). V lost 3 bases, J lost 1 base, and 13 bases lay in between. The germline gives CDR1 LNHDA, CDR2 SQIVND (reference sequence). This CDR3 has 16 residues.

The genes are TRBV5-1 and TRBJ2-2; 7 nucleotides match TRBD2. The V gene end was trimmed by 2 bases and the J gene end by 0 bases; junction bases not matched to a gene: 4. The germline CDR1 and CDR2 sequences are SGHRS and YFSETQ. This CDR3 spans 16 amino acids. DNA for the CDR3: TGCGCCAGCAGCTTTGGGCGGGAGTCGAACACCGGGGAGCTGTTTTTT. This encodes CASSFGRESNTGELFF.

Only a few counts were recorded for this clone. The chain employs TRBV6-4 and TRBJ2-1; TRBD2 might be the D (6 bases). CDR1 and CDR2 (germline): MRHNA, SNTAGT. Trimming left V 3 bases short and J 6 bases short, with 12 bases between. This CDR3 has 14 residues. Written as DNA, the CDR3 is TGTGCCAGCAGTGATGAGGTCGGGGGCAATGAGCAGTTCTTC. Translated: CASSDEVGGNEQFF.

The rearrangement links TRBV28 to TRBJ2-4; D possibly corresponds to TRBD1 (6 bases). The CDR3 totals 13 residues. The germline V and J ends were trimmed by 7 bases and 3 bases, with 10 bases remaining between them. Germline V lookup: CDR1 MDHEN, CDR2 SYDVKM. The CDR3 DNA is TGTGCCAGCACGGTACAGGGCAAAAACATTCAGTACTTC. It codes for CASTVQGKNIQYF. The whole variable domain, filled in from reference TRBV28 and TRBJ2-4, reads DVKVTQSSRYLVKRTGEKVFLECVQDMDHENMFWYRQDPGLGLRLIYFSYDVKMKEKGDIPEGYSVSREKKERFSLILESASTNQTSMYLCASTVQGKNIQYFGAGTRLSVL.

The chain links TRBV18 to TRBJ2-1; weak D call: TRBD2 (7 bases). Germline values: CDR1 KGHSH, CDR2 LQKENI. The CDR3 contains 14 residues. The V gene lost 2 bases and the J gene lost 10 bases, with 15 bases spanning the gap. The CDR3 loop is CASSPSIGGGEQFF. Here the CDR3 DNA reads TGTGCCAGCTCACCATCTATAGGGGGAGGGGAGCAGTTCTTC.

The J gene is TRBJ1-2, the V gene TRBV5-1; 7 nucleotides align to TRBD1. This CDR3 comprises 15 residues. J was trimmed by 8 bases and V by 4 bases; bases with no gene match: 14. Germline V lookup: CDR1 SGHRS, CDR2 YFSETQ. DNA of the CDR3: TGCGCCAGCAGCCCGGAGGCGAGGGGGCTGAGAGGCTACACCTTC. Protein: CASSPEARGLRGYTF.

The chain uses TRBV3-1 (or the pseudogene TRBV3-2) and TRBJ2-7, with TRBD2 as a possible D gene (6 bases). The CDR3 length is 15 residues. CDR1 and CDR2 (germline): LGHDT, YNNKEL (reference sequence). The V end lost 2 bases, the J end lost 4 bases, and 15 bases lay between the germline ends. In DNA, the CDR3 is TGTGCCAGCAGCCAAATCGGCGGGAACTGGTACGAGCAGTACTTC. Its protein product is CASSQIGGNWYEQYF.

The chain recombines TRBV6-5 with TRBJ2-3, with 10 bases identical to TRBD2. Germline loops: CDR1 MNHEY, CDR2 SVGAGI. The junction had 2 bases not matched to a gene; V was cut back by 6 bases and J by 5 bases. The CDR3 contains 13 residues. The CDR3 here is CASRRLAGDTQYF. CDR3 in DNA: TGTGCCAGCAGAAGACTAGCGGGAGATACGCAGTATTTT.

This rearrangement joins TRBV28 to TRBJ2-3; 12 nucleotides match TRBD2. From germline, CDR1 is MDHEN and CDR2 SYDVKM. V was clipped by 5 bases and J by 14 bases; unmatched bases: 14. CDR3 length: 15 residues. CDR3 loop: CASSMLGTSGSPGYF. The DNA of the CDR3 is TGTGCCAGCAGTATGCTTGGGACTAGCGGGTCCCCTGGGTATTTT.

The chain joins TRBV19 to TRBJ2-1; 7 bases line up with TRBD2. The trim removed 0 bases at V and 5 bases at J, leaving 4 bases unmatched. Per germline, CDR1 LNHDA and CDR2 SQIVND (reference sequence). CDR3 length equals 15 residues. The CDR3: CASSIDRGRDNEQFF. The CDR3 coding sequence is TGTGCCAGTAGTATAGATCGCGGGAGAGACAATGAGCAGTTCTTC.

This chain uses TRBV6-1 with TRBJ2-7; 10 positions match TRBD2. With V trimmed by 2 bases and J by 2 bases, 12 bases remained unmatched. The CDR3 runs to 18 residues. CDR1 MNHNS and CDR2 SASEGT come from the germline V gene. CDR3 sequence: CASSEFRVAGGDPYEQYF. The CDR3 DNA sequence: TGTGCCAGCAGTGAATTCCGGGTAGCGGGAGGCGATCCCTACGAGCAGTACTTC.

The chain recombines TRBV28 with TRBJ1-5; weak D call: TRBD1 (5 bases). V gave up 4 bases and J gave up 5 bases, with 12 bases separating them. Per the germline V gene, CDR1 is MDHEN and CDR2 is SYDVKM. CDR3 size: 14 residues. CDR3 sequence: CASSSGTADQPQHF. Here the CDR3 DNA reads TGTGCCAGCAGTTCCGGGACTGCCGATCAGCCCCAGCATTTT.

V usage is TRBV6-5 and J usage is TRBJ1-6; D call uncertain. The CDR3 is made up of 14 amino acids. Trimming shortened V by 10 bases and J by 3 bases, and 13 bases separated the two germline ends. Germline CDR1 reads MNHEY; CDR2 reads SVGAGI. CDR3 DNA: TGTGCCACCCTCGACGGGAACTATAATTCACCCCTCCACTTT. Translation: CATLDGNYNSPLHF.

This clone was seen more than once but under ten times. The V call is TRBV12-3 or TRBV12-4, the J call TRBJ1-5, with D unclear. This CDR3 spans 13 amino acids. V was pared by 2 bases and J by 7 bases, with 9 bases between. The CDR3 is CASSLWASQPQHF. CDR3 DNA: TGTGCCAGCAGTTTATGGGCTAGCCAGCCCCAGCATTTT.

The chain recombines TRBV7-3 with TRBJ2-5, with TRBD2 matching 7 bases. The J segment lost 4 bases and the V segment lost 5 bases, leaving 4 bases of the junction unmatched. Looked up from germline, CDR1 is SGHTA and CDR2 is FQGTGA. There are 13 residues in the CDR3. CDR3 in amino acids: CASSKGRVETQYF. The CDR3 DNA sequence: TGTGCCAGCAGCAAGGGGAGGGTAGAGACCCAGTACTTC.

The CDR3 DNA reads TGTGCCAGCAGTTTATCTTTAAGCGGGAGGGTAGATACGCAGTATTTT. This gives the protein CASSLSLSGRVDTQYF. This chain links TRBV27 with TRBJ2-3, with 10 bases matching TRBD2. The CDR3 sequence is 16 residues long. V was clipped by 0 bases and J by 5 bases; unmatched bases: 5. Germline V gene data show CDR1 as MNHEY and CDR2 as SMNVEV (reference sequence).

In its sample, this clone was seen once. The rearrangement joins TRBV28 to TRBJ2-2; the D gene is possibly TRBD1 (6 bases). V was trimmed by 6 bases and J by 6 bases, leaving 11 bases between them. CDR3 length: 13 residues. The germline gives CDR1 MDHEN, CDR2 SYDVKM. The CDR3 DNA sequence: TGTGCCAGCAGGCCAACAGGGTCCGGGGAGCTGTTTTTT. Its protein product is CASRPTGSGELFF.

This clone was counted only a few times. The chain joins TRBV18 to TRBJ2-7, with 10 bases aligning to TRBD2. This CDR3 has 17 amino acids. The trim removed 6 bases at V and 2 bases at J, leaving 13 bases unmatched. Germline assignment: CDR1 KGHSH and CDR2 LQKENI. The CDR3 DNA follows: TGTGCCAGCTCGTACGGGCTGCCTAGCGGGAGCACCTACGAGCAGTACTTC. Protein: CASSYGLPSGSTYEQYF.

The chain is built from TRBV28 and TRBJ1-1, with D perhaps matching TRBD1 (6 bases). The CDR3 sequence is 13 residues long. The V gene's germline CDR1 is MDHEN and CDR2 SYDVKM. Trimming stripped 6 bases from V and 6 bases from J, with 14 bases between. This chain's CDR3 is CASRWGPLSEAFF. CDR3 in DNA: TGTGCCAGCAGGTGGGGGCCCTTGTCTGAAGCTTTCTTT.